This TCR beta chain was sequenced for a study of cytomegalovirus exposure and HLA in healthy donors. Study in general: According to later analysis, the same platform produced the roughly 120 validation and several hundred first-cohort repertoires.

Per germline, CDR1 MNHNS and CDR2 SASEGT. The V and J ends lost 4 bases and 2 bases respectively, with 15 bases between them. There are 16 residues in the CDR3. The protocol was immunoSEQ multiplex PCR, while the TCRdb copy is restricted to in-frame clones and leaves out a portion. The sample yields 67,000 or so clones, over 85% seen once. The sequence was obtained from a man between 18 and 29 years old in good health and CMV-seropositive. Source material: PBMCs. J is TRBJ1-5 and V is TRBV6-1; TRBD1 might be the D (5 bases). The CDR3 sequence: CASSATQGAGNQPQHF. The CDR3 DNA reads as TGTGCCAGCAGTGCTACCCAGGGCGCAGGCAATCAGCCCCAGCATTTT.